The entry below gives a single TCR beta chain sequence along with its context. This sample stems from a study of cytomegalovirus exposure and HLA in healthy donors. In the PCR, 60 Vbeta and 13 Jbeta primers were used. TCRdb's copy holds only in-frame clones and misses some; the assay was immunoSEQ multiplex PCR. This table holds around 99,000 clones, 63% found once. The clonotype originates from a woman younger than 45 in good health and CMV-seronegative. Sequenced: PBMCs.

Here the CDR3 DNA reads TGTGCCAGTAGTATTGGGCGGGGGGGCCTTTTGGAGACCCAGTACTTC. It codes for CASSIGRGGLLETQYF. This chain joins TRBV19 and TRBJ2-5; 9 bases are shared with TRBD2. CDR1 and CDR2 from the germline V gene are LNHDA and SQIVND (reference sequence). V was pared by 3 bases and J by 5 bases, with 10 bases of the junction left unmatched. The CDR3 extends over 16 amino acids.